The T cell receptor beta chain under discussion was sequenced for a study of T cell responses to AZD1222 COVID-19 vaccine. Study-level findings and limits: It was only after the peak T cell response that any repertoires were sampled.

The CDR3 extends over 16 amino acids. Note on this clone: The antigen is unknown.

This table comes from immunoSEQ multiplex PCR, and its TCRdb copy is limited to in-frame clones, with some not included. The table has roughly 130,000 clones, around 90% seen once. The source of this sequence is an adult in good health. The V and J genes are TRBV21-1 and TRBJ1-5. TRBV21-1 is a pseudogene. Here the sequenced sample was peripheral blood, taken on day 0 of AZD1222 vaccination. CDR3 DNA sequence: TGTGCCAGCAGCAAATCCCCCGGCGGACCCGATCAGCCCCAGCATTTT. As protein: CASSKSPGGPDQPQHF.